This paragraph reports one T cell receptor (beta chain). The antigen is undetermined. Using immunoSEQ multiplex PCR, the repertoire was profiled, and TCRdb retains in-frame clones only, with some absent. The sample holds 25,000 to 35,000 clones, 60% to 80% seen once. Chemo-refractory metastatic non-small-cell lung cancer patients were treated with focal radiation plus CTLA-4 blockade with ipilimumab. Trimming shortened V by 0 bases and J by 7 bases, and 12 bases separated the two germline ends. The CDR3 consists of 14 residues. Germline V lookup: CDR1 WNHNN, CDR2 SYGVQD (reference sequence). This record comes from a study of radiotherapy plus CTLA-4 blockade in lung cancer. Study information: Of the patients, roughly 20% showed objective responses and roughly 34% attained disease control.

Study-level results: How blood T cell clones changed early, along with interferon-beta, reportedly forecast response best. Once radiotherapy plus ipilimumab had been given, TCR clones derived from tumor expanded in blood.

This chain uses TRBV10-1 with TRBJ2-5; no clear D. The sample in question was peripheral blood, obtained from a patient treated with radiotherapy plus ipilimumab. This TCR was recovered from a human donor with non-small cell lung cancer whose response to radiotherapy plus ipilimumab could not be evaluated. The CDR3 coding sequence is TGCGCCAGCAGTGAGTCGAGACTTCCTTGGACCCAGTACTTC. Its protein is CASSESRLPWTQYF.